Below are 25 T cell receptor beta chains sequenced from a single sample in a study of identical twins. TCRdb itself ran the 5' RACE reads through MiXCR, one entry per CDR3 protein. Of 600,000 to 800,000 distinct CDR3 sequences listed, 20% to 25% are singletons. In addition, the sample was reused for a study of T cells expressing NK-cell markers.

Sequencing used PBMCs. Every receptor here comes from a woman aged 18 to 35 in good health.

This clonotype was seen a few times. The chain is built from TRBV20-1 and TRBJ2-7; D gene uncertain. Germline V gives CDR1 DFQATT, CDR2 SNEGSKA (reference sequence). This CDR3 comprises 14 residues. V was shortened by 1 base and J by 1 base, with 11 bases between the two germline ends. This CDR3 is CSARAREVSYEQYF. The CDR3 DNA reads as TGCAGTGCTAGAGCGCGAGAAGTTTCCTACGAGCAGTACTTC.

The gene calls are TRBV20-1 and TRBJ2-5, with 9 bases aligning to TRBD2. Germline V gives CDR1 DFQATT, CDR2 SNEGSKA (reference sequence). The CDR3 is made up of 15 amino acids. Trimming removed 6 bases from V and 2 bases from J; junction bases left unmatched: 10. The CDR3 protein is CSAKTGGGVQETQYF. The DNA for the CDR3 is TGCAGTGCCAAGACTGGCGGGGGGGTTCAAGAGACCCAGTACTTC.

The chain carries TRBV12-3 or TRBV12-4 and TRBJ2-3; D gene ambiguous. The germline V and J ends were trimmed by 3 bases and 4 bases, with 11 bases remaining between them. This CDR3 is built from 14 residues. This chain's CDR3 is CASSFRAQADTQYF. In DNA form, the CDR3 reads TGTGCCAGCAGTTTTAGAGCGCAGGCAGATACGCAGTATTTT.

This clonotype was detected only a few times. The chain employs TRBV10-3 and TRBJ2-1; 8 positions agree with TRBD2. V lost 4 bases to trimming and J lost 5 bases; unmatched junction nucleotides: 7. The CDR3 has 15 amino acids. Germline CDR1 and CDR2: ENHRY and SYGVKD. CDR3 protein: CAISGAGTRDNEQFF. CDR3 nucleotides: TGTGCCATCAGTGGTGCGGGGACTAGGGACAATGAGCAGTTCTTC.

This clonotype was recorded a few times. This rearrangement joins TRBV10-3 to TRBJ2-7; possibly TRBD1 for D (6 bases). There are 14 residues in the CDR3. Deletions cut 3 bases from V and 7 bases from J, with 16 bases between. Germline lookup yields CDR1 ENHRY and CDR2 SYGVKD. This CDR3 reads CAISEGTRRREQYF. The DNA for the CDR3 is TGTGCCATCAGTGAAGGGACACGCCGTCGAGAGCAGTACTTC.

V gene TRBV27 combines with J gene TRBJ2-7; 9 bases align to TRBD2. The length of the CDR3 is 15 residues. V lost 3 bases to trimming and J lost 2 bases; unmatched junction nucleotides: 5. Germline CDR1 reads MNHEY; CDR2 reads SMNVEV (reference sequence). The CDR3 spells CASSFAGGGAYEQYF. The CDR3 DNA is TGTGCCAGCAGTTTCGCGGGCGGGGGGGCCTACGAGCAGTACTTC.

The rearrangement links TRBV5-4 to TRBJ2-7, with 9 bases fitting TRBD1. Germline CDR1 reads SGHNT; CDR2 reads YYREEE (reference sequence). V gave up 0 bases and J gave up 0 bases; unmatched junction bases: 4. There are 16 residues in the CDR3. The DNA of the CDR3 is TGTGCCAGCAGCTTGGCCTGGGACAGGGTCTCCTACGAGCAGTACTTC. Residues: CASSLAWDRVSYEQYF.

This clonotype was counted only a few times. J is TRBJ2-3 and V is TRBV9, with 7 bases identical to TRBD2. CDR1 SGDLS and CDR2 YYNGEE come from the germline V gene. Trimming took 4 bases from V and 6 from J; bases not matched to a gene: 8. CDR3 size: 14 residues. The CDR3: CASSPGGRMDTQYF. The CDR3 DNA sequence: TGTGCCAGCAGCCCGGGGGGTAGGATGGATACGCAGTATTTT. The full variable domain, its missing parts supplied by reference TRBV9 and TRBJ2-3, is DSGVTQTPKHLITATGQRVTLRCSPRSGDLSVYWYQQSLDQGLQFLIQYYNGEERAKGNILERFSAQQFPDLHSELNLSSLELGDSALYFCASSPGGRMDTQYFGPGTRLTVL.

The rearrangement joins TRBV20-1 to TRBJ2-7; D call uncertain. The length of the CDR3 is 13 residues. Germline CDR1 reads DFQATT; CDR2 reads SNEGSKA (reference sequence). Trimming removed 2 bases at V and 3 bases at J, with 11 bases between. In DNA form, the CDR3 reads TGCAGTGCTAGACATAGACCCCTCTACGAGCAGTACTTC. This translates into CSARHRPLYEQYF.

The chain combines TRBV12-3 or TRBV12-4 with TRBJ1-5, with D possibly TRBD1 on 5 matching bases. V gave up 3 bases and J gave up 5 bases, with 11 bases separating them. This CDR3 contains 14 residues. The CDR3 bases are TGTGCCAGCAGTTTGGACACTACTTATCAGCCCCAGCATTTT. Its translation is CASSLDTTYQPQHF.

V is TRBV20-1 and J is TRBJ2-3, with D possibly being TRBD2 (6 bases). The CDR3 covers 12 residues. Germline CDR1 and CDR2: DFQATT and SNEGSKA (reference sequence). The CDR3 DNA reads as TGCAGGGCAGGGACTAGCACAGATACGCAGTATTTT. This sequence encodes CRAGTSTDTQYF.

J is TRBJ2-7 and V is TRBV20-1; 9 nucleotides match TRBD1. Trimming at V came to 5 bases and at J to 6 bases, leaving 8 bases not matched to a gene. The germline CDR1 and CDR2 sequences are DFQATT and SNEGSKA (reference sequence). The CDR3 extends over 13 amino acids. CDR3 in DNA: TGCAGTGCTGTCGACAGGGGGTTGGGCGAGCAGTACTTC. This gives the protein CSAVDRGLGEQYF.

The chain uses TRBV3-1 and TRBJ2-1, with 8 bases identical to TRBD2. The CDR3 is 18 amino acids. Germline CDR1 LGHDT, CDR2 YNNKEL (reference sequence). The ends lost 4 bases at V and 7 bases at J; junction bases unmatched: 18. CDR3 region: CASSLQTLAGQNWNEQFF. The CDR3 DNA follows: TGTGCCAGCAGCCTTCAAACGTTAGCGGGGCAGAATTGGAATGAGCAGTTCTTC.

The CDR3 protein is CASSSITAGELFF. The CDR3, as DNA: TGTGCCAGCAGCTCCATCACGGCCGGGGAGCTGTTTTTT. The rearrangement joins TRBV7-2 to TRBJ2-2; no clear D. CDR3 size: 13 residues. The germline CDR1 and CDR2 sequences are SGHTA and FQGNSA. With 4 bases removed from V and 6 bases from J, the gap between germline ends came to 9 bases.

The table lists this clonotype with many counts. The chain uses TRBV7-2 and TRBJ2-4; D may correspond to TRBD1 or TRBD2 (5 bases each). Germline CDR1 is SGHTA and CDR2 is FQGNSA. V lost 2 bases and J lost 1, with 6 bases in between. The CDR3 runs 14 residues. As DNA, the CDR3 is TGTGCCAGCAGCTTATGGGGGGCCAAAAACATTCAGTACTTC. Its protein is CASSLWGAKNIQYF. Looking up the rest from reference TRBV7-2 and TRBJ2-4 gives the full variable domain: GAGVSQSPSNKVTEKGKDVELRCDPISGHTALYWYRQSLGQGLEFLIYFQGNSAPDKSGLPSDRFSAERTGGSVSTLTIQRTQQEDSAVYLCASSLWGAKNIQYFGAGTRLSVL.

This clonotype was found a few times. The chain carries TRBV20-1 and TRBJ2-1; 9 bases are shared with TRBD1. V dropped 5 bases and J dropped 11; count of bases not matched to a gene: 10. Germline-derived CDR1 and CDR2 are DFQATT and SNEGSKA (reference sequence). CDR3 size: 13 residues. The CDR3 is CSAPGQGQWKQFF. The CDR3 nucleotides read TGCAGTGCTCCGGGACAGGGACAATGGAAGCAGTTCTTC.

The table lists this clonotype with many counts. CDR3 in amino acids: CSASSSGSSYNEQFF. DNA for the CDR3: TGCAGTGCTAGTTCTAGCGGGAGCTCCTACAATGAGCAGTTCTTC. The chain combines TRBV20-1 with TRBJ2-1, with 10 bases identical to TRBD2. The length of the CDR3 is 15 residues. The germline V gene has CDR1 DFQATT and CDR2 SNEGSKA (reference sequence). The V gene end was trimmed by 3 bases and the J gene end by 0 bases; junction bases not matched to a gene: 2.

This clonotype was counted a single time. The rearrangement uses TRBV3-1 and TRBJ2-2, with D hard to call. CDR3 length: 12 amino acids. Looked up from germline, CDR1 is LGHDT and CDR2 is YNNKEL (reference sequence). Between the trimmed V and J ends, which lost 6 bases and 7 bases, there was a span of 9 bases. The CDR3 reads CASSLTVGELFF. CDR3 DNA sequence: TGTGCCAGCAGTCTTACTGTCGGGGAGCTGTTTTTT.

This clonotype was found many times. V is TRBV5-1 and J is TRBJ1-6, with TRBD1 identical over 7 bases. The V gene's germline CDR1 is SGHRS and CDR2 YFSETQ. Trimming cost V 3 bases and J 10 bases; bases outside gene matches: 4. CDR3 size: 13 residues. The CDR3 DNA follows: TGCGCCAGCAGCTCGGGACAGTTATCACCCCTCCACTTT. It specifies CASSSGQLSPLHF.

This chain uses TRBV27 with TRBJ2-3, with D maybe TRBD1 (6 bases). The CDR3 consists of 15 residues. The ends were cut back, 4 bases at V and 0 bases at J, with 11 bases in the middle. The germline V gene encodes CDR1 MNHEY and CDR2 SMNVEV (reference sequence). CDR3 amino acids: CASSWKGVSTDTQYF. DNA for the CDR3: TGTGCCAGCAGTTGGAAGGGGGTCAGCACAGATACGCAGTATTTT.

This clonotype was seen a few times. This chain's CDR3 is CSAQTGPQVAFF. The CDR3 coding sequence is TGCAGTGCCCAGACAGGGCCACAAGTAGCTTTCTTT. J is TRBJ1-1 and V is TRBV20-1; TRBD1 agrees at 7 bases. CDR3 length: 12 residues. Germline V gene sequence: CDR1 DFQATT, CDR2 SNEGSKA (reference sequence). After removal of 6 bases from V and 10 bases from J, the junction contained 11 bases not matched to a gene.

This chain links TRBV7-2 with TRBJ2-7, with 9 bases identical to TRBD2. The V gene end was trimmed by 4 bases and the J gene end by 6 bases; junction bases not matched to a gene: 4. The CDR3 extends over 13 amino acids. Germline lookup yields CDR1 SGHTA and CDR2 FQGNSA. The CDR3 DNA is TGTGCCAGCAGCTGGGGACTAGCCCTCGAGCAGTACTTC. Translating gives CASSWGLALEQYF.

This clonotype occurred a few times. This chain joins TRBV4-1 and TRBJ1-2; D remains ambiguous. Germline CDR1 MGHRA, CDR2 YSYEKL. The CDR3 loop spans 14 amino acids. Trimming stripped 3 bases from V and 8 bases from J, with 16 bases between. The CDR3, as DNA: TGCGCCAGCAGCCATACACATAGGGTAATGGGCTACACCTTC. Translated, it gives CASSHTHRVMGYTF.

The rearrangement uses TRBV2 and TRBJ2-7, with D possibly TRBD1 on 6 matching bases. The CDR3 has 15 amino acids. In germline, CDR1 is SNHLY, CDR2 FYNNEI. V was shortened by 5 bases and J by 2 bases, with 16 bases between the two germline ends. CDR3 DNA sequence: TGTGCCAGCAGTTACCCCGGGACAAGGACCTACGAGCAGTACTTC. Translation gives CASSYPGTRTYEQYF.

This clonotype was found a few times. The chain carries TRBV27 and TRBJ2-1; 7 bases fit TRBD2. Germline V CDR1 and CDR2: MNHEY, SMNVEV (reference sequence). The CDR3 is 14 amino acids. Trimming cost V 5 bases and J 2 bases; bases outside gene matches: 3. The CDR3 DNA reads as TGTGCCAGCAGTCCTCTAGCGGCCTACAATGAGCAGTTCTTC. It encodes CASSPLAAYNEQFF.